Described below is a single T cell receptor beta chain sequence and its context. Germline CDR1 and CDR2: KGHSH and LQKENI. The CDR3 covers 15 residues. V trimming: 0 bases; J trimming: 8 bases; junction bases outside the gene matches: 6. These data originate in a study of blood T cell repertoires in COVID-19. Measured with immunoSEQ multiplex PCR; TCRdb has only the in-frame clones, and not every one. The profile shows hundreds of thousands of clones, 89% of them singletons. The gene calls are TRBV18 and TRBJ2-1, with 8 positions matching TRBD1. This receptor was taken from a woman in her 30s with COVID-19, enrolled during active disease. The sequenced material came from peripheral blood. The CDR3 DNA is TGTGCCAGCTCACCACCGCGACAGGGGATATATGAGCAGTTCTTC. This gives the protein CASSPPRQGIYEQFF.